This TCR beta chain emerged from a study of blood T cells in healthy people across ages. Germline lookup yields CDR1 LGHDT and CDR2 YNNKEL (reference sequence). V was shortened by 2 bases and J by 4 bases, with 6 bases between the two germline ends. The CDR3 is 13 residues long. Then a second PCR, running roughly 6 to 12 cycles, was carried out with a sample-barcoded 5' primer and a J-beta primer mix. A template-switch adaptor with 12 random nucleotides tagged each cDNA molecule. Sequencing of every sample gave 2.5 million or more CDR3-containing paired-end reads. TCRdb recomputed calls from the 5' RACE reads with MiXCR, one row per CDR3 protein. The profile shows approximately 400,000 distinct CDR3 sequences, approximately 47% of them singletons. PBMCs numbering at least 6 million were isolated per sample.

The chain links TRBV3-1 to TRBJ2-1; no reliable D call. Sequenced sample: blood. The receptor's source is a man in his 60s in good health. The CDR3 sequence: CASSQNQYNEQFF. CDR3 in DNA: TGTGCCAGCAGCCAAAACCAGTACAATGAGCAGTTCTTC.